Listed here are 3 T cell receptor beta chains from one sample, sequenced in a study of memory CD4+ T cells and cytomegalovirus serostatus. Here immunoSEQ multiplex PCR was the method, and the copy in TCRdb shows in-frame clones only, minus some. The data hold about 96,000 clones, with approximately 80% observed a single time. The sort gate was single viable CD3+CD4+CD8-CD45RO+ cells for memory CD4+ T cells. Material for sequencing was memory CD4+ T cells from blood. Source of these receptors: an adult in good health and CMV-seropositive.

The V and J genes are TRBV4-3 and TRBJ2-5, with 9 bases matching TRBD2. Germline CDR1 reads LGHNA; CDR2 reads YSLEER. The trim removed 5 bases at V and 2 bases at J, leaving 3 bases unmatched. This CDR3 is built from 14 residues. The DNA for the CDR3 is TGCGCCAGCAGCGATCTAGCGGGACAAGAGACCCAGTACTTC. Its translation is CASSDLAGQETQYF.

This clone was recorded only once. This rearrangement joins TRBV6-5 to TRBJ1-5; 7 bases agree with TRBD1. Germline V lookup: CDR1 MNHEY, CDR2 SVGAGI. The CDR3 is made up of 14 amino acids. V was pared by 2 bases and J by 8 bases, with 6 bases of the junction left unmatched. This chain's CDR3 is CASSYADTGEPQHF. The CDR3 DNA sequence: TGTGCCAGCAGTTACGCGGACACAGGGGAGCCCCAGCATTTT.

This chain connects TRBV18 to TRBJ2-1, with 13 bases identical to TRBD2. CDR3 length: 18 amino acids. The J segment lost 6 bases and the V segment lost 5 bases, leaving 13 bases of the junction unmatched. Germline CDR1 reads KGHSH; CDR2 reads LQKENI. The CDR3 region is CASSKLGLGLAGANEQFF. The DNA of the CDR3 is TGTGCCAGCTCAAAGTTGGGGCTCGGACTAGCGGGAGCCAATGAGCAGTTCTTC.